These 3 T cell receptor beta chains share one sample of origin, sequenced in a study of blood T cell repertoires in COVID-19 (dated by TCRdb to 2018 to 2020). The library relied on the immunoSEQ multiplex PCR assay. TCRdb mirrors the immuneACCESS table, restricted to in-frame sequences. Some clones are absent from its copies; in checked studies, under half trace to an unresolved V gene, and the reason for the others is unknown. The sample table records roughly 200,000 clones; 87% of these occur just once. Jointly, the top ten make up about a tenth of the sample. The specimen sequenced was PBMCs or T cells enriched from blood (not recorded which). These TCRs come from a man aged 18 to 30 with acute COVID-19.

The CDR3 sequence is CASSQDTTYEQYF. The CDR3, as DNA: TGCGCCAGCAGCCAAGATACAACCTACGAGCAGTACTTC. The chain links TRBV4-3 to TRBJ2-7; D gene unclear. Germline CDR1 is LGHNA and CDR2 is YSLEER. V was trimmed by 0 bases and J by 2 bases, leaving 5 bases between them. The CDR3 length is 13 residues.

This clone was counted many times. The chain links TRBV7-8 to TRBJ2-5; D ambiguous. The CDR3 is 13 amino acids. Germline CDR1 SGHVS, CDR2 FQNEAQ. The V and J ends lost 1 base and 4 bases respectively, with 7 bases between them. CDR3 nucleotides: TGTGCCAGCAGCTTAGGAGTAACAGAGACCCAGTACTTC. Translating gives CASSLGVTETQYF.

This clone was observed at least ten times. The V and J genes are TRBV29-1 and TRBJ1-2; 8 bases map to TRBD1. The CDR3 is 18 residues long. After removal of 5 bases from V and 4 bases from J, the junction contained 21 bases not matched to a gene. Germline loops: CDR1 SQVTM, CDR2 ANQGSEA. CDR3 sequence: CSVPGGTGQDRSGYGYTF. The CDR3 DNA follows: TGCAGCGTTCCGGGGGGAACGGGACAGGATAGGTCCGGCTATGGCTACACCTTC.